What follows are 12 T cell receptor beta chains derived from one specimen sequenced in a study of T cells in Graves' hyperthyroidism and ophthalmopathy. TCR beta CDR3 sequences were amplified from RNA transcripts. Researchers ran a first-round RT-PCR on the TCR CDR3 using the HTBI primer set. TCRdb re-called the multiplex PCR reads through MiXCR, storing one row per CDR3 protein. The sample has 500,000 to 650,000 distinct CDR3 sequences; roughly 15% are singletons. Sequencing input: blood. The receptor set was obtained from a woman aged 40 to 50 with Graves' hyperthyroidism.

This clonotype was recorded at least ten times. The chain joins TRBV7-3 to TRBJ2-5; 7 positions agree with TRBD1. CDR1 and CDR2 from the germline V gene are SGHTA and FQGTGA. V lost 5 bases, J lost 0 bases, and 3 bases stayed unmatched. The CDR3 is made up of 14 amino acids. Here the CDR3 DNA reads TGTGCCAGCAGCCACGACAGGGACCAAGAGACCCAGTACTTC. Protein sequence: CASSHDRDQETQYF.

This clonotype has at least ten counts. The genes are TRBV28 and TRBJ1-1; D not resolved. This CDR3 is built from 14 residues. V was trimmed by 6 bases and J by 5 bases, leaving 16 bases between them. Germline CDR1 is MDHEN and CDR2 is SYDVKM. CDR3 DNA sequence: TGTGCCAGCAGACAACTCGGACGGCCGACTGAAGCTTTCTTT. Amino acid sequence: CASRQLGRPTEAFF.

This chain connects TRBV20-1 to TRBJ2-3; 8 bases map to TRBD1. The CDR3 covers 14 residues. The ends lost 3 bases at V and 4 bases at J; junction bases unmatched: 6. CDR1 is DFQATT, CDR2 SNEGSKA, per germline (reference sequence). In DNA, the CDR3 is TGCAGTGCTAGCGACAGGGGAATCGCAGATACGCAGTATTTT. It yields the protein CSASDRGIADTQYF.

The sample holds many counts of this clonotype. The germline gene is not matched at one end of the junction; a read error may be the cause. The rearrangement links TRBV28 to TRBJ1-1; D gene unclear. The CDR3 covers 14 residues. From germline, CDR1 is MDHEN and CDR2 SYDVKM. Here the CDR3 reads CANSSPPIGSEAFF. CDR3 in DNA: TGTGCCAACAGTTCCCCTCCGATCGGATCTGAAGCTTTCTTT. Full variable domain (remainder filled in from reference TRBV28 and TRBJ1-1): DVKVTQSSRYLVKRTGEKVFLECVQDMDHENMFWYRQDPGLGLRLIYFSYDVKMKEKGDIPEGYSVSREKKERFSLILESASTNQTSMYLCANSSPPIGSEAFFGQGTRLTVV.

This clonotype turned up a few times. The rearrangement uses TRBV7-8 and TRBJ2-1; 9 bases are shared with TRBD1. Trimming at V came to 5 bases and at J to 7 bases, leaving 9 bases not matched to a gene. CDR1 is SGHVS, CDR2 FQNEAQ, per germline. CDR3 length: 15 amino acids. DNA of the CDR3: TGTGCCAGCAGCAACTACAGGGGGCGCGGGAATGAGCAGTTCTTC. It specifies CASSNYRGRGNEQFF. Full variable domain (rest looked up from reference TRBV7-8 and TRBJ2-1): GAGVSQSPRYKVAKRGQDVALRCDPISGHVSLFWYQQALGQGPEFLTYFQNEAQLDKSGLPSDRFFAERPEGSVSTLKIQRTQQEDSAVYLCASSNYRGRGNEQFFGPGTRLTVL.

This clonotype was detected only a few times. V and J are TRBV6-5 and TRBJ1-1, with D perhaps matching TRBD1 (5 bases). This CDR3 spans 14 amino acids. Germline V lookup: CDR1 MNHEY, CDR2 SVGAGI. Deletions cut 3 bases from V and 6 bases from J, with 14 bases between. CDR3 DNA sequence: TGTGCCAGCAGTTATTCCACGGGGGTAGCTGAAGCTTTCTTT. Translation: CASSYSTGVAEAFF.

This clonotype was seen more than once but under ten times. The rearrangement uses TRBV30 and TRBJ2-5; D not resolved. CDR1 is GTSNPN, CDR2 SVGIG, per germline (reference sequence). The length of the CDR3 is 14 residues. V gave up 0 bases and J gave up 4 bases, with 12 bases separating them. The chain's CDR3 is CAWSVRLQRETQYF. CDR3 coding DNA: TGTGCCTGGAGTGTTCGACTGCAGAGAGAGACCCAGTACTTC.

This clonotype has at least ten counts. The chain is built from TRBV6-1 and TRBJ2-1; D unclear. V lost 6 bases, J lost 2 bases, and 14 bases lay in between. The CDR3 spans 15 residues. Per the germline V gene, CDR1 is MNHNS and CDR2 is SASEGT. The CDR3 region is CASRKAAQTYNEQFF. CDR3 DNA sequence: TGTGCCAGCAGGAAGGCGGCGCAGACCTACAATGAGCAGTTCTTC.

The chain links TRBV19 to TRBJ2-3; D is possibly TRBD2 (6 bases). The ends were cut back, 3 bases at V and 3 bases at J, with 13 bases in the middle. The CDR3 length is 15 residues. Germline CDR1 LNHDA, CDR2 SQIVND (reference sequence). This CDR3 reads CASSIRGKRTDTQYF. In DNA, the CDR3 is TGTGCCAGTAGTATCCGGGGGAAGAGGACAGATACGCAGTATTTT.

Ten or more counts support this clonotype. The chain recombines TRBV28 with TRBJ2-7; 7 bases are a match to TRBD1. Germline CDR1 MDHEN, CDR2 SYDVKM. CDR3 length: 16 residues. Germline trimming cut 4 bases from V and 2 bases from J; bases unmatched to any gene: 11. The CDR3 reads CASSSGGQPSAYEQYF. For the CDR3, the DNA is TGTGCCAGCAGTTCTGGGGGACAGCCTTCTGCCTACGAGCAGTACTTC.

This clonotype was picked up many times. V gene TRBV5-1 combines with J gene TRBJ2-3, with D perhaps matching TRBD2 (6 bases). The V end lost 1 base, the J end lost 3 bases, and 12 bases lay between the germline ends. The germline gives CDR1 SGHRS, CDR2 YFSETQ. This CDR3 has 15 amino acids. CDR3 DNA: TGCGCCAGCAGCTTGAGTGGCGGGATAACAGATACGCAGTATTTT. It yields the protein CASSLSGGITDTQYF.

A few counts support this clonotype. CDR3 protein: CASSEPLKGSPLHF. The CDR3 DNA sequence: TGTGCCAGCAGTGAACCTCTAAAGGGCTCACCCCTCCACTTT. The chain combines TRBV6-1 with TRBJ1-6; D remains ambiguous. This CDR3 spans 14 amino acids. Germline values: CDR1 MNHNS, CDR2 SASEGT. Trimming removed 2 bases from V and 10 bases from J, with 12 bases in between.